This T cell receptor (beta chain) was profiled in a study of neurological immune-mediated disorders. In its sample, this clonotype was seen many times. A 10-nucleotide random UMI tagged transcripts in template-switch 5'RACE cDNA synthesis. From 15-18 subjects, every sequencing run obtained over 200 million TCR-beta sequences. TCRdb used MiXCR to reprocess the 5' RACE reads, holding one entry per CDR3 protein. The sample holds some 38,000 distinct CDR3 sequences, over 8.5% seen once. Time point noted: technical triplicate 1. Unsorted libraries came from 2 million PBMCs stored at -80 °C. CDR3 length: 15 amino acids. V lost 4 bases to trimming and J lost 1 base, with 13 bases between them.

The chain links TRBV12-3 or TRBV12-4 to TRBJ1-1; D remains ambiguous. Sequenced input: PBMCs. This TCR was sampled from a man in his sixties with HTLV-1-associated myelopathy (HAM/TSP). Written as DNA, the CDR3 is TGTGCCAGCAGTTACCGACGGGAGGGGAACACTGAAGCTTTCTTT. Protein sequence: CASSYRREGNTEAFF.